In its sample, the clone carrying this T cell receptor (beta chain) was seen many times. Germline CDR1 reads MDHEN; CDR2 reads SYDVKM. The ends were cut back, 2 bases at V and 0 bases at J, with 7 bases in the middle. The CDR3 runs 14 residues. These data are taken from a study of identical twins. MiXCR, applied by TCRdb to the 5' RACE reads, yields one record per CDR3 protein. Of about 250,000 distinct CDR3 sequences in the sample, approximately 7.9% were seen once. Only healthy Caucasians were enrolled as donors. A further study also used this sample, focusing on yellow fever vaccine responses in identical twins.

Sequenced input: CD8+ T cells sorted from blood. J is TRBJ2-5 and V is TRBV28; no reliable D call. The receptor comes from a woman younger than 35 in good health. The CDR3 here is CASSLMADQETQYF. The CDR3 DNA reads TGTGCCAGCAGTTTAATGGCAGACCAAGAGACCCAGTACTTC.